The present entry profiles one TCR beta chain with its context. Its target is not known. These data come from a study of radiotherapy plus CTLA-4 blockade in lung cancer. Study details: Objective responses emerged in around a sixth of patients, and roughly 30% attained disease control.

The table came from immunoSEQ multiplex PCR; TCRdb's copy has only in-frame clones and leaves some out. Found here are approximately 39,000 clones, roughly 72% of them singletons; the top ten hold about a tenth. CDR1 and CDR2 from the germline V gene are KGHSH and LQKENI. Trimming at V came to 6 bases and at J to 4 bases, leaving 13 bases not matched to a gene. CDR3 length equals 16 residues. General study findings and limits: Expansion of tumor-derived TCR clones was observed in blood after radiotherapy plus ipilimumab. In blood, early T cell clone dynamics reportedly predicted response best, together with interferon-beta.

Sequencing used peripheral blood, obtained from a patient treated with radiotherapy plus ipilimumab. The V and J genes are TRBV18 and TRBJ2-3; TRBD1 aligns across 7 bases. This clonotype was sampled from a human donor with non-small cell lung cancer who had stable disease on radiotherapy plus ipilimumab. The CDR3 coding sequence is TGTGCCAGCTCTCGGACAGGCCAAGGGGTGGCAGATACGCAGTATTTT. Translated, it gives CASSRTGQGVADTQYF.